The entry below gives a single T cell receptor beta chain sequence along with its context. On sorted subsets, replicate PCRs used about 0.2 ug DNA, or tens of thousands of T cell genomes. Only in-frame clones appear in the TCRdb table, and some are missing; sequencing was by immunoSEQ multiplex PCR. The data show around 2.3 million clones, 90% to 96% seen once. The sample comes from a study of shared clonotypes between healthy human individuals. The trim removed 0 bases at V and 7 bases at J, leaving 9 bases unmatched. The CDR3 is 16 amino acids. The V gene's germline CDR1 is MNHNY and CDR2 SVGAGI (reference sequence).

V gene TRBV6-6 combines with J gene TRBJ2-7; 10 bases match TRBD2. Sequencing was carried out using naive CD4+ T cells sorted from blood. Subset reported: CD45RA+ positively selected. This receptor was obtained from a man between 18 and 29 years old in good health. The CDR3 here is CASSYSLAGAPREQYF. The CDR3 DNA is TGTGCCAGCAGTTACTCCCTAGCGGGGGCCCCTCGAGAGCAGTACTTC.